This T cell receptor beta chain was identified during a study of coeliac disease. For the study at large: Without high-resolution HLA typing, biased TRBV7-2 usage was examined as a proof of principle. General study findings and limits: Control samples showed higher TRB and TRG clonality than intraepithelial and lamina propria samples in active celiac disease. Largely private TRB repertoires meant most sequences were sample-unique.

To note about this clone: The antigen remains undetermined.

The CDR3 totals 14 residues. The germline CDR1 and CDR2 sequences are LNHDA and SQIVND (reference sequence). The assay was immunoSEQ multiplex PCR, and TCRdb's table has in-frame clones only and misses some. Among several thousand clones listed, nearly 70% were seen once. Each fraction contributed one roughly 460,000-cell aliquot for sequencing. This receptor was taken from a woman aged 18-29 years with active celiac disease. The rearrangement joins TRBV19 to TRBJ1-2; D is possibly TRBD1 (5 bases). The sequenced sample consisted of intraepithelial lymphocytes from the gut. CDR3 sequence: CATSSLGAGYGYTF. The CDR3 region has the DNA TGTGCGACTAGTAGCTTAGGGGCTGGTTATGGCTACACCTTC.